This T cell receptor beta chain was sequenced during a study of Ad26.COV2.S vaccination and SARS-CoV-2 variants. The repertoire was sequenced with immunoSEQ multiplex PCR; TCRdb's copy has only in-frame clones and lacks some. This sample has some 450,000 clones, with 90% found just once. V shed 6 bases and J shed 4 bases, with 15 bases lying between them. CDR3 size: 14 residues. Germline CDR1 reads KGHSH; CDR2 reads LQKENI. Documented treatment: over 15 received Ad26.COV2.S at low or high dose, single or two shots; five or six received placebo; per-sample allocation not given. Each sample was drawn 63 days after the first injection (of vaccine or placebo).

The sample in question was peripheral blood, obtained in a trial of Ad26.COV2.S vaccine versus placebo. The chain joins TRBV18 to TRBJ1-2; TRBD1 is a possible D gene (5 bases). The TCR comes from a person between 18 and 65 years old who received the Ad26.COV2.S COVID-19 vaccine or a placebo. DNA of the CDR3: TGTGCCAGCTCCGGGACGGCTCCCGGCTATGGCTACACCTTC. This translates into CASSGTAPGYGYTF. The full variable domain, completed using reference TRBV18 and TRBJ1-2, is NAGVMQNPRHLVRRRGQEARLRCSPMKGHSHVYWYRQLPEEGLKFMVYLQKENIIDESGMPKERFSAEFPKEGPSILRIQQVVRGDSAAYFCASSGTAPGYGYTFGSGTRLTVV.